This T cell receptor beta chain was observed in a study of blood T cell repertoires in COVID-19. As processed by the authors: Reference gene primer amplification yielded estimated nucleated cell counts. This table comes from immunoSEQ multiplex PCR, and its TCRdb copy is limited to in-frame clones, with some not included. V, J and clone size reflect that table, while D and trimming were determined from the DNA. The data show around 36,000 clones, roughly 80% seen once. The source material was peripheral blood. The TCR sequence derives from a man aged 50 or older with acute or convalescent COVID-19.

The CDR3 DNA follows: TGTGCCAGCAGCCTCGGGACAGGGGACCACACTGAAGCTTTCTTT. Protein: CASSLGTGDHTEAFF. This rearrangement joins TRBV3-1 (or the pseudogene TRBV3-2) to TRBJ1-1; 10 nucleotides match TRBD1. There are 15 residues in the CDR3. With 4 bases clipped from V and 3 bases from J, the junction kept 5 bases outside the gene matches. In germline, CDR1 is LGHDT, CDR2 YNNKEL (reference sequence).